The T cell receptor (beta chain) under discussion was sequenced for a study of sequential checkpoint blockade in melanoma. Across the study: Arm A got nivolumab then ipilimumab; arm B the reverse, 1:1. 75 to 95 pretreatment tumor DNA samples were TCRβ immunosequenced. General study results and limits: For nivolumab-first patients, baseline tumor clonality was associated with response.

Produced via immunoSEQ multiplex PCR; TCRdb's table is partial and in-frame only. Of 6,500 to 8,000 clones listed, around 24% are singletons. V was pared by 0 bases and J by 4 bases, with 15 bases between. CDR1 is GTSNPN and CDR2 is SVGIG in the germline V gene (reference sequence). The CDR3 runs to 15 residues. About this clone: The antigen is unknown.

Treatment specified: randomized to nivolumab then ipilimumab (arm A) or the reverse (arm B). The sequence was obtained from a human donor with melanoma. The rearrangement links TRBV30 to TRBJ1-1; D is perhaps TRBD1 (5 bases). Sequencing used tumor tissue (inferred from file names), obtained from a patient given nivolumab and ipilimumab in sequence. The CDR3 DNA reads TGTGCCTGGAGTGTACGCCCCGGTCAGGGCACTGAAGCTTTCTTT. This encodes CAWSVRPGQGTEAFF.